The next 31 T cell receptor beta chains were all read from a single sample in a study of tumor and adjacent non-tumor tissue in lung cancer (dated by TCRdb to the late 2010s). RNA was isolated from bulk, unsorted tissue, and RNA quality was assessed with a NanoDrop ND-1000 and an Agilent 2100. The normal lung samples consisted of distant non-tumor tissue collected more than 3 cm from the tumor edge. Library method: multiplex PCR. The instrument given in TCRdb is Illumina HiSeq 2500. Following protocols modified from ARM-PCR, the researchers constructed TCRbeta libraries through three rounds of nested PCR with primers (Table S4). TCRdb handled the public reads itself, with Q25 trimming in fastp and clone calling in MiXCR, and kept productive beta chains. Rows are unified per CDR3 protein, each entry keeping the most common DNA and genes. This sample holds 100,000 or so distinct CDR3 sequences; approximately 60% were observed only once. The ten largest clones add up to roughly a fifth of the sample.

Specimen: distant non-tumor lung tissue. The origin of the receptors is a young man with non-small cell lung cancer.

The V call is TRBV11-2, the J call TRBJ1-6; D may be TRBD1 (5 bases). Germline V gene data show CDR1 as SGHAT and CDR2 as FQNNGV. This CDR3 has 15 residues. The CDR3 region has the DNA TGTACCTGCACCCAAGGGGTGATCAGTAATTCACCCCTCCACTTT. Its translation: CTCTQGVISNSPLHF.

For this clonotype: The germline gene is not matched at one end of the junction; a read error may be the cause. In DNA, the CDR3 is TGTGCCAGCAACGCCAGACAGGGGACACCCTATAATGAGCAGTCCTTC. Its protein product is CASNARQGTPYNEQSF. The chain carries TRBV11-3 and TRBJ2-1, with 8 bases fitting TRBD1. The CDR3 extends over 16 amino acids. The germline gives CDR1 SGHNT, CDR2 YENEEA.

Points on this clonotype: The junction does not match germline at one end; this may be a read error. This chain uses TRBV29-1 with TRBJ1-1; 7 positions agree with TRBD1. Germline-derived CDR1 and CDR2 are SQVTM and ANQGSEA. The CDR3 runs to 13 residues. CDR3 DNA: TGCAGCGCCCATCTGACAGAGGGGGCTGAGGCTTTCTTT. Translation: CSAHLTEGAEAFF.

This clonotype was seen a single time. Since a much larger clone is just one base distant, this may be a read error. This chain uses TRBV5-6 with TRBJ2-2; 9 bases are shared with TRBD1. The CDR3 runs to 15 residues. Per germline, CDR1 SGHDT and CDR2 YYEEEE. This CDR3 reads CASSFTGGASGELLF. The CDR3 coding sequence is TGTGCCAGCAGCTTTACAGGGGGCGCCTCCGGGGAGCTGCTTTTT. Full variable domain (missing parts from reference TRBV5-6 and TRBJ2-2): DAGVTQSPTHLIKTRGQQVTLRCSPKSGHDTVSWYQQALGQGPQFIFQYYEEEERQRGNFPDRFSGHQFPNYSSELNVNALLLGDSALYLCASSFTGGASGELLFGEGSRLTVL.

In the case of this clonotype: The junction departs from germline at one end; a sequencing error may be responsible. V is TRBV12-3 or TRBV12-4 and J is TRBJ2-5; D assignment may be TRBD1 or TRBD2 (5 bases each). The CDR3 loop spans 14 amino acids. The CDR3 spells CASSLGGPGDSRDF. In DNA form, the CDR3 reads TGTGCCAGCAGTTTAGGGGGACCGGGTGATTCGAGGGACTTC.

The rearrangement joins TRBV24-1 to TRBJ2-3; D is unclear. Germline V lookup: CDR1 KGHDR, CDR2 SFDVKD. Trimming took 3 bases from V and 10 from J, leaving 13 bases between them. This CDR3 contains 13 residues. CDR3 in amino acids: CATSDPGQDPQYF. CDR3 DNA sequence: TGTGCCACCAGTGATCCCGGGCAGGACCCGCAGTATTTT.

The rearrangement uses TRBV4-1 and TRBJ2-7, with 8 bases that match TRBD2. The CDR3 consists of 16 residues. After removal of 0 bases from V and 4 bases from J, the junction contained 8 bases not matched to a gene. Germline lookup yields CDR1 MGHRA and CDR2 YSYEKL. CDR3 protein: CASSQDPGGSTYEQYF. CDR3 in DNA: TGCGCCAGCAGCCAAGATCCGGGGGGGAGCACATACGAGCAGTACTTC.

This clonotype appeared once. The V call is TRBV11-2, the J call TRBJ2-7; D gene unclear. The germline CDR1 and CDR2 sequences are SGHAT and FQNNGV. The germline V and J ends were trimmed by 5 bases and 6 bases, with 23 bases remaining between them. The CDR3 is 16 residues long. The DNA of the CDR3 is TGTGCCAGCAGCCCATCCCCCTTTTCCCCACCATGCGAGCAGTACTTC. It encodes CASSPSPFSPPCEQYF.

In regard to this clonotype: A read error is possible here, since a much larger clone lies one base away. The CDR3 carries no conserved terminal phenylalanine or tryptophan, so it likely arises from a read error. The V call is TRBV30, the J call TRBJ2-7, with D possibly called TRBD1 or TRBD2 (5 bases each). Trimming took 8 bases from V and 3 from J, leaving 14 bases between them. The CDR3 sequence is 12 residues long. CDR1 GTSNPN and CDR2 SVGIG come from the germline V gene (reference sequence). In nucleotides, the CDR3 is TGTGCCCAGGGAGTTCGTGACTACGAGCAGTACCTC. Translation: CAQGVRDYEQYL.

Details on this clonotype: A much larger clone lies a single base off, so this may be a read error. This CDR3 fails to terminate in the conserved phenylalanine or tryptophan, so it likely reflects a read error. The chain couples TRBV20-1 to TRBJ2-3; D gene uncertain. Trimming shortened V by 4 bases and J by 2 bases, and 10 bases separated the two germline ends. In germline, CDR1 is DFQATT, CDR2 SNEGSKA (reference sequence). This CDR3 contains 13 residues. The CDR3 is CSAIFKHTDTQYI. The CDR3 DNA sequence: TGCAGTGCTATTTTCAAGCACACAGATACGCAGTATATT.

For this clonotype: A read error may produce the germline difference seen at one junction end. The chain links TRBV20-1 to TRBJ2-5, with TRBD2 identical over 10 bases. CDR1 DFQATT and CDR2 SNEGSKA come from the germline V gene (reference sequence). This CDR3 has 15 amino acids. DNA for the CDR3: TGCAGTGCTAGAGTCCAGCGGGGGGGGGAAGAGACACAGTACTTC. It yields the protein CSARVQRGGEETQYF.

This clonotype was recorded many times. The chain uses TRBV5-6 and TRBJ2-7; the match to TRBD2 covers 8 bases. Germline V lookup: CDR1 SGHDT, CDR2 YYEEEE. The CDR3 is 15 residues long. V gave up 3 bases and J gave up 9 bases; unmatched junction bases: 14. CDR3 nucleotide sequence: TGTGCCAGCAGCTCTACTAGCGGACATCTACGAGCGCAGTACTTC. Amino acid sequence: CASSSTSGHLRAQYF.

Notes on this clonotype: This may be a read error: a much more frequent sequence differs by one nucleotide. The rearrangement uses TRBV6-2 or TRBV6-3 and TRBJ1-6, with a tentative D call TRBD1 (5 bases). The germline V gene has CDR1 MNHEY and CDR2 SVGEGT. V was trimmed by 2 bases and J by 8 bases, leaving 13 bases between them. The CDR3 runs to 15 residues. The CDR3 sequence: CASSYAGTEYSPLHF. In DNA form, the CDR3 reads TGTGCCAGCAGTTACGCCGGGACCGAATATTCACCCCTCCACTTT.

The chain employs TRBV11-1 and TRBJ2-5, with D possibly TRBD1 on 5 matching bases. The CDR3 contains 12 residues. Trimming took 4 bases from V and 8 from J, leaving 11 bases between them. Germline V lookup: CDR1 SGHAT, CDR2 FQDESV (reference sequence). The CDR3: CASSSGRETQYF. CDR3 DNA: TGTGCCAGCAGCTCCGGCAGGGAAACCCAGTACTTC.

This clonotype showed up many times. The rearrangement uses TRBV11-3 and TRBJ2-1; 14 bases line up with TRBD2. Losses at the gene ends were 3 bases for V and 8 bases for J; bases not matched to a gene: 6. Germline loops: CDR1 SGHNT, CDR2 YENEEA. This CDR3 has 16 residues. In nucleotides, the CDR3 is TGTGCCAGCAGCTTGCCGGGACTAGCGGGAGTATATGAGCAGTTCTTC. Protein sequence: CASSLPGLAGVYEQFF.

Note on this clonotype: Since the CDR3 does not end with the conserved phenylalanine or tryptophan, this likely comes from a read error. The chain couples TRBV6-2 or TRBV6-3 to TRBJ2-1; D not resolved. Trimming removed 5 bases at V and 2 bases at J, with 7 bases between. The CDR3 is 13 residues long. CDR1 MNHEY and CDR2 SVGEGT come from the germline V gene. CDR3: CASSVRAYNEQFI. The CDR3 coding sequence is TGTGCCAGCAGTGTAAGAGCCTACAATGAGCAGTTCATC.

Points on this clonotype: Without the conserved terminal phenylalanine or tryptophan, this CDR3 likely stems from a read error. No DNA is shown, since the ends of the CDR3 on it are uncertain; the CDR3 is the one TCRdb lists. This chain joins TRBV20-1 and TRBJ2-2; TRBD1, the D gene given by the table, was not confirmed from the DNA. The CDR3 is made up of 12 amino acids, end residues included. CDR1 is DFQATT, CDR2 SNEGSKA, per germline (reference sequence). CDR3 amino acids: CSAQGGTGDLFS.

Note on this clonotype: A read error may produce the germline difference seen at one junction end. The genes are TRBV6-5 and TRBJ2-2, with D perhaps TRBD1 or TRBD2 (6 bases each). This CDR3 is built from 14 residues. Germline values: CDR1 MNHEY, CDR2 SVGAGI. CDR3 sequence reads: CASSPDGGTGELLF. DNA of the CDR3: TGTGCCAGCAGTCCAGACGGGGGCACCGGGGAGCTGCTTTTT.

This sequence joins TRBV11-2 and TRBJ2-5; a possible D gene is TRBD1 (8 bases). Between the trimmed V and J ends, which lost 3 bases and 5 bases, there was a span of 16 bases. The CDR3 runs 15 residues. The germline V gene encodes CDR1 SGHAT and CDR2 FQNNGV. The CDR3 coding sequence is TGTGCCAGCAGCTTCGATACAGGGGGGGAGGAGACCCAGTACTTC. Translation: CASSFDTGGEETQYF.

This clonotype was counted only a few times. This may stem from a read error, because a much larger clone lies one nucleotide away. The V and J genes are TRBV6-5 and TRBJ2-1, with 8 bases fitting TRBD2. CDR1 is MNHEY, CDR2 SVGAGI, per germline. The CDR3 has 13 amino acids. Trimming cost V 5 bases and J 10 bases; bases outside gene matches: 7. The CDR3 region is CASSVTGGGEQFF. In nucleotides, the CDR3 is TGTGCCAGCAGTGTCACCGGGGGGGGGGAGCAGTTCTTC.

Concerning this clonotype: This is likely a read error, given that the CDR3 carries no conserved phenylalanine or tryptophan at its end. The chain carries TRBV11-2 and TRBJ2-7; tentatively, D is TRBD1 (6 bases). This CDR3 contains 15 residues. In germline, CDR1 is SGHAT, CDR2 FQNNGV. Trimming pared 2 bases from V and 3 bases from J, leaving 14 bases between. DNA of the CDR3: TGTGCCAGCAGCTTACACAGGGAATCAGTCTACGAGCAGTACTTG. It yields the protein CASSLHRESVYEQYL.

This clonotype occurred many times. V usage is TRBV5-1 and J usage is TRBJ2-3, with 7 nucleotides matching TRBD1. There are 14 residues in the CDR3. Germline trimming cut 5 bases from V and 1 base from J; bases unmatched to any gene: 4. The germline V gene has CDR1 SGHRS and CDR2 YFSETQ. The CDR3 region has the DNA TGCGCCAGCAGACCTCAGGGGGGCACAGATACGCAGTATTTT. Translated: CASRPQGGTDTQYF.

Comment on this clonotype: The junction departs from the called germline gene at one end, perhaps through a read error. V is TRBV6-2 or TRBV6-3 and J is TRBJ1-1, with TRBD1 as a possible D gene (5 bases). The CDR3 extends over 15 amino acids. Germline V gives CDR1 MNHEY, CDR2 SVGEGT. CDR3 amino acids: CASIYEIRGGTEASF. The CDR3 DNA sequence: TGTGCCAGCATTTACGAGATACGGGGCGGAACTGAAGCTTCCTTT.

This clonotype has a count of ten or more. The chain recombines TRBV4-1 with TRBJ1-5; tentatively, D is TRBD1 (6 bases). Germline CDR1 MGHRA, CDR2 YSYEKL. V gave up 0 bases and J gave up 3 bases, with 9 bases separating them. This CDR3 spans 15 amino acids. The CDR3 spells CASSQEGGDNQPQHF. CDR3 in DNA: TGCGCCAGCAGCCAAGAAGGGGGGGACAATCAGCCCCAGCATTTT.

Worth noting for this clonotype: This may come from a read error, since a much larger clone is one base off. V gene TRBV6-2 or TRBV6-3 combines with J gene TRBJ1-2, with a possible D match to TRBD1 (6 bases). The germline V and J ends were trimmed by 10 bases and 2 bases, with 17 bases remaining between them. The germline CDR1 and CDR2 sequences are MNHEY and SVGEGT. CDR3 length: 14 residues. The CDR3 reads CANNPDGGNYGYTF. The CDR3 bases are TGTGCCAACAATCCGGACGGGGGCAACTATGGCTACACCTTC.

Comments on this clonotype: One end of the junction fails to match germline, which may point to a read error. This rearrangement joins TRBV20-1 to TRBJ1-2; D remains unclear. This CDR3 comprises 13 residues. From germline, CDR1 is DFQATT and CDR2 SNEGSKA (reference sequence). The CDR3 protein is CSASNGKVDGYTF. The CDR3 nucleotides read TGTAGCGCTAGCAACGGCAAGGTCGATGGCTACACCTTC.

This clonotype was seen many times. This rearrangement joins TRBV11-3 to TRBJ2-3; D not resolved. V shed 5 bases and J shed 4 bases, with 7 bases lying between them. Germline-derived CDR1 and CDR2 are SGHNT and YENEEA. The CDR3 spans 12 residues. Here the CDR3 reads CASSPSPDTQYF. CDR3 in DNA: TGTGCCAGCAGCCCCAGCCCAGATACGCAGTATTTT.

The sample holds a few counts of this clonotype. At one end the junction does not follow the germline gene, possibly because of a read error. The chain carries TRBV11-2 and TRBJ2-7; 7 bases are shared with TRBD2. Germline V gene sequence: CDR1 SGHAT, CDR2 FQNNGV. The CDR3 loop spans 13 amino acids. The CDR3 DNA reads TGCACCAGCAGCGCCGGACTAGGGACCGAGCAGTACTTC. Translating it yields CTSSAGLGTEQYF.

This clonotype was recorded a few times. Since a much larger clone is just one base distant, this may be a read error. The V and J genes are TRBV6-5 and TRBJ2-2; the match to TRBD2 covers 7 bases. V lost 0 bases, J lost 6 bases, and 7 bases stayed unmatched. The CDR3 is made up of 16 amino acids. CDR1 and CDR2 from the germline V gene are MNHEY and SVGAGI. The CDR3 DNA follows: TGTGCCAGCAGTTACTCCAACATGGGAGGGGCCGGGGAGCTGTTTTTT. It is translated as CASSYSNMGGAGELFF.

CDR3 DNA: TGTGCCAGCAGTGAAGTGTGGAGGGGGAATAGCAATCAGCCCCAGCATTTT. Its protein product is CASSEVWRGNSNQPQHF. V and J are TRBV6-1 and TRBJ1-5; TRBD1 is a possible D gene (6 bases). In germline, CDR1 is MNHNS, CDR2 SASEGT. V was cut by 1 base and J by 0 bases, with 13 bases left in between. CDR3 size: 17 residues.

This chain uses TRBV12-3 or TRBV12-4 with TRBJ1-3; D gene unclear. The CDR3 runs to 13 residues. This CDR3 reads CVNSLVAGNTIYF. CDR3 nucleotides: TGTGTCAACAGTTTAGTGGCTGGAAACACCATATATTTT.